This T cell receptor (beta chain) was obtained from a study of fetal regulatory T cell absence and autoimmunity. About the study: Without clinical diabetes, IPEX patients showed exocrine pancreas autoimmunity. Study outcomes and limitations: Broadly similar TRB gene family usage was seen in pancreas and cord blood.

Sequenced by immunoSEQ multiplex PCR; TCRdb stores in-frame clones only, minus some. Counted here are 95,000 or so clones, about 78% occurring once; the ten biggest clones make up roughly 2%. As regards this clone: The antigen remains undetermined.

CDR3 length: 13 amino acids. In germline, CDR1 is SGHDT, CDR2 YYEEEE. Trimming took off 1 base at V and 7 bases at J, with 11 bases between the two ends. The sequence derives from a male donor with IPEX syndrome. The rearrangement uses TRBV5-6 and TRBJ2-5, with D unclear. Sequences were obtained from pancreas tissue. The CDR3 is CASSLKGLGTQYF. The CDR3 DNA reads TGTGCCAGCAGCTTGAAAGGGTTGGGGACCCAGTACTTC.